This paragraph reports one T cell receptor (beta chain). Specified treatment: over 15 received Ad26.COV2.S at low or high dose, single or two shots; about five received placebo; per-sample allocation not given. Samples were taken on day 63 after the first vaccine or placebo injection. This entry is derived from a study of Ad26.COV2.S vaccination and SARS-CoV-2 variants. The assay was immunoSEQ multiplex PCR, and TCRdb's table has in-frame clones only and misses some. The sample records 350,000 to 500,000 clones, roughly 90% being singletons. Germline CDR1 SGHTA, CDR2 FQGNSA. Losses at the gene ends were 2 bases for V and 14 bases for J; bases not matched to a gene: 9. The CDR3 length is 13 residues.

The chain couples TRBV7-2 to TRBJ2-1; the match to TRBD2 covers 7 bases. The sequence was obtained from a person between 18 and 59 years old who received the Ad26.COV2.S COVID-19 vaccine or a placebo. Source: peripheral blood, taken in a trial of Ad26.COV2.S vaccine versus placebo. The CDR3 spells CASSLLWEGAEFF. CDR3 DNA: TGTGCCAGCAGCTTACTGTGGGAGGGAGCAGAGTTCTTC.